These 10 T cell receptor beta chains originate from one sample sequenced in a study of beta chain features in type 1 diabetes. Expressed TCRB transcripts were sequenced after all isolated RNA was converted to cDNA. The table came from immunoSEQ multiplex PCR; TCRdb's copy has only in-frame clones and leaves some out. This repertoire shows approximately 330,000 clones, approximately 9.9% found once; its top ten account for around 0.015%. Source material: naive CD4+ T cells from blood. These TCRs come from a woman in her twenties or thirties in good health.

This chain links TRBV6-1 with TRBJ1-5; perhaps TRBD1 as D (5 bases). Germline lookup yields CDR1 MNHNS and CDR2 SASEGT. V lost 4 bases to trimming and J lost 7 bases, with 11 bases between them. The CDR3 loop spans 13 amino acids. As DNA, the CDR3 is TGTGCCAGCAGTGGCCGCGGGGGGCAGCCCCAGCATTTT. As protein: CASSGRGGQPQHF.

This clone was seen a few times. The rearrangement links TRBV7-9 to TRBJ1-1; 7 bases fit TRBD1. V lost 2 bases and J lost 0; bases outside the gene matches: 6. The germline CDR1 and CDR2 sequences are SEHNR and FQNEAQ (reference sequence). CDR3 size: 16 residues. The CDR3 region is CASSLPRQGVNTEAFF. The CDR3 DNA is TGTGCCAGCAGCTTACCTCGACAGGGTGTGAACACTGAAGCTTTCTTT. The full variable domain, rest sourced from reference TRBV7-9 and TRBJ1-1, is DTGVSQNPRHKITKRGQNVTFRCDPISEHNRLYWYRQTLGQGPEFLTYFQNEAQLEKSRLLSDRFSAERPKGSFSTLEIQRTEQGDSAMYLCASSLPRQGVNTEAFFGQGTRLTVV.

CDR3 DNA sequence: TGTGCTACCCCGGAAAGTCCGGGAAGGGCTTTTCCAGATACGCAGTATTTT. Amino acids: CATPESPGRAFPDTQYF. V gene TRBV5-4 combines with J gene TRBJ2-3; tentative D call: TRBD2 (5 bases). CDR1 and CDR2 (germline): SGHNT, YYREEE (reference sequence). This CDR3 spans 17 amino acids.

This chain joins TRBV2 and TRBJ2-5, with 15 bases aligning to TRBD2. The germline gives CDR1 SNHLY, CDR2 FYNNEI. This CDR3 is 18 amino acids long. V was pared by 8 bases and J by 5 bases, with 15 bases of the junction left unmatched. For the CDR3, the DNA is TGTGCCAGCTATGAGAAGGGTCGGACTAGCGGGAGGGGGGAGACCCAGTACTTC. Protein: CASYEKGRTSGRGETQYF.

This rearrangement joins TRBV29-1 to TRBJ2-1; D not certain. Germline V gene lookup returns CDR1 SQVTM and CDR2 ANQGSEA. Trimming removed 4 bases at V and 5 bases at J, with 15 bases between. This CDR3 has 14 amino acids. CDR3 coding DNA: TGCAGCGTTGCGACCTTAGCTCTTAACAATGAGCAGTTCTTC. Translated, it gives CSVATLALNNEQFF.

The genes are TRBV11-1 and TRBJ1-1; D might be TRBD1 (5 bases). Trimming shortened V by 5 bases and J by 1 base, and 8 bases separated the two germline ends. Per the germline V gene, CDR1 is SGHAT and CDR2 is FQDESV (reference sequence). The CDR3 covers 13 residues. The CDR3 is CASSVDRNTEAFF. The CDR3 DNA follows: TGTGCCAGCAGCGTAGACAGGAACACTGAAGCTTTCTTT.

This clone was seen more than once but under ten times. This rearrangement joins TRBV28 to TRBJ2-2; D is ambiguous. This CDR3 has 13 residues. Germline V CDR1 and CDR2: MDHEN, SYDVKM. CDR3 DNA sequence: TGTGCTTCGGTTAGCCCGAACACCGGGGAGCTGTTTTTT. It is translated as CASVSPNTGELFF.

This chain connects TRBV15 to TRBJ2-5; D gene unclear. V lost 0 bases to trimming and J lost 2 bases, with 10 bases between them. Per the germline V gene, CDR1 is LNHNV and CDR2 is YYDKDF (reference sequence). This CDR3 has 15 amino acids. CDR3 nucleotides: TGTGCCACCAGCAGAGATAGACTTAGACAAGAGACCCAGTACTTC. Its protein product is CATSRDRLRQETQYF. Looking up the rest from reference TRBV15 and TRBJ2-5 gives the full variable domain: DAMVIQNPRYQVTQFGKPVTLSCSQTLNHNVMYWYQQKSSQAPKLLFHYYDKDFNNEADTPDNFQSRRPNTSFCFLDIRSPGLGDTAMYLCATSRDRLRQETQYFGPGTRLLVL.

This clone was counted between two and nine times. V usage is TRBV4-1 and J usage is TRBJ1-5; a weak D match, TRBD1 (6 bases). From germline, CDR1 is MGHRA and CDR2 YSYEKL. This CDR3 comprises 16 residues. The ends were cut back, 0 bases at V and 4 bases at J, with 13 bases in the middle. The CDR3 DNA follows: TGCGCCAGCAGCCAAGAAGCCCCGGACAGAAATCAGCCCCAGCATTTT. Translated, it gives CASSQEAPDRNQPQHF.

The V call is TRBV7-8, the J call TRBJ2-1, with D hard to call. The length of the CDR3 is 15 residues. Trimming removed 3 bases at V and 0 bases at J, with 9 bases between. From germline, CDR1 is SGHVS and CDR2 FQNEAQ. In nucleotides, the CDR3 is TGTGCCAGCAGCTTTTTGCTCGGCTCCTACAATGAGCAGTTCTTC. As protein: CASSFLLGSYNEQFF. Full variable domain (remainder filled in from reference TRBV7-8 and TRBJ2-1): GAGVSQSPRYKVAKRGQDVALRCDPISGHVSLFWYQQALGQGPEFLTYFQNEAQLDKSGLPSDRFFAERPEGSVSTLKIQRTQQEDSAVYLCASSFLLGSYNEQFFGPGTRLTVL.